This T cell receptor beta chain was found in a study of shared clonotypes between healthy human individuals. Sequencing used immunoSEQ multiplex PCR; TCRdb keeps in-frame clones, though not all of them. The sample has approximately 2.5 million clones; approximately 94% are singletons. The CDR3 runs to 15 residues. Healthy adults negative for HIV, lacking recent acute infections or vaccinations, served as donors. A note on this clone: Antigen specificity is unknown.

Study-wide findings and caveats: Tissue TCR repertoires likely differ from these blood-only repertoires.

The genes are TRBV21-1 and TRBJ2-3; the table's D call, TRBD2, has no DNA check behind it. TRBV21-1 is a documented pseudogene. Sequencing was performed on naive CD4+ T cells sorted from blood. The subset: CD45RA+ positively selected. This clonotype was obtained from a man aged 18-30 years in good health. This CDR3 reads CASSTRLVNTDTQYF. The CDR3 DNA is TGTGCCAGCAGCACTCGGCTAGTTAACACAGATACGCAGTATTTT.